The 16 T cell receptor beta chains given below trace back to one sample, sequenced in a study of post-analysis software for immune sequencing data. Study-level results: A handful of TRBV segments were significantly more frequent in patients than in controls. TRBV5-6, TRBV5-1 and TRBV20-1 were among these segments.

TCR beta libraries were prepared from cDNA with unique molecular identifiers. TCRdb reprocessed the PCR reads with MiXCR, giving one entry per CDR3 protein. The table records about 500,000 distinct CDR3 sequences, around 40% of them present only once. These receptors have no identified antigens. The sample consisted of blood. Every receptor here comes from a girl between 10 and 17 years old with multiple sclerosis.

The chain carries TRBV7-9 and TRBJ2-7, with 7 positions matching TRBD1. The V gene end was trimmed by 5 bases and the J gene end by 5 bases; junction bases not matched to a gene: 12. The germline V gene has CDR1 SEHNR and CDR2 FQNEAQ (reference sequence). There are 15 residues in the CDR3. CDR3: CASSPITGTDHEQYF. The CDR3 DNA reads TGTGCCAGCAGCCCCATTACCGGGACAGACCACGAGCAGTACTTC.

This chain uses TRBV7-2 with TRBJ2-3; D ambiguous. CDR1 SGHTA and CDR2 FQGNSA come from the germline V gene. This CDR3 contains 14 residues. V was cut by 1 base and J by 4 bases, with 9 bases left in between. Written as DNA, the CDR3 is TGTGCCAGCAGCTTAGATCTATTACCAGATACGCAGTATTTT. It translates to CASSLDLLPDTQYF. The entire variable domain, with the rest obtained from reference TRBV7-2 and TRBJ2-3, is as follows: GAGVSQSPSNKVTEKGKDVELRCDPISGHTALYWYRQSLGQGLEFLIYFQGNSAPDKSGLPSDRFSAERTGGSVSTLTIQRTQQEDSAVYLCASSLDLLPDTQYFGPGTRLTVL.

J is TRBJ1-4 and V is TRBV6-5; D may be TRBD1 (6 bases). Trimming left V 5 bases short and J 8 bases short, with 15 bases between. Germline loops: CDR1 MNHEY, CDR2 SVGAGI. The CDR3 is 14 amino acids. For the CDR3, the DNA is TGTGCCAGCAGTCCCGGGGGCTTGAGAGAAAAACTGTTTTTT. It encodes CASSPGGLREKLFF.

There are a few counts of this clonotype. The gene calls are TRBV12-2 and TRBJ2-5. TRBV12-2 is a documented pseudogene. This CDR3 is built from 13 residues. The CDR3 reads CASRLSVEETQYF. The CDR3 DNA follows: TGTGCAAGTCGCTTATCGGTTGAGGAGACCCAGTACTTC.

In the case of this clonotype: One end of the junction does not line up with germline, which may come from a read error. This chain links TRBV7-8 with TRBJ2-3, with TRBD2 matching 8 bases. CDR3 size: 18 residues. CDR1 and CDR2 (germline): SGHVS, FQNEAQ. CDR3 in DNA: TGTGCCAACAGCGTAAGACCGGGACTAGTAGGTAGGACAGATACGCAGTATTTT. It encodes CANSVRPGLVGRTDTQYF.

This clonotype was counted between two and nine times. This chain joins TRBV4-1 and TRBJ2-4; no clear D gene. Trimming cost V 4 bases and J 1 base, with 11 bases left between them. The CDR3 contains 15 residues. CDR1 is MGHRA and CDR2 is YSYEKL in the germline V gene. CDR3 in DNA: TGCGCCAGCAGCCCGTTAAGGAATGCCAAAAACATTCAGTACTTC. Translation: CASSPLRNAKNIQYF.

This clonotype was seen only once. J is TRBJ2-7 and V is TRBV4-2; tentatively, D is TRBD1 (6 bases). The germline V gene has CDR1 LGHNA and CDR2 YNFKEQ. Trimming pared 4 bases from V and 0 bases from J, leaving 16 bases between. The length of the CDR3 is 16 residues. Here the CDR3 reads CASSPQGSRGSYEQYF. CDR3 nucleotide sequence: TGTGCCAGCAGCCCCCAGGGTTCCAGGGGCTCCTACGAGCAGTACTTC.

V and J are TRBV29-1 and TRBJ1-1; the match to TRBD1 covers 7 bases. This CDR3 region has 11 residues. Germline loops: CDR1 SQVTM, CDR2 ANQGSEA. This CDR3 is CRAKGGIEAFF. The CDR3, as DNA: TGCAGGGCGAAAGGGGGCATTGAAGCTTTCTTT.

The V call is TRBV6-5, the J call TRBJ2-3; 12 bases line up with TRBD2. The CDR3 has 15 residues. V shed 2 bases and J 8 bases; nucleotides not matched to a gene: 5. Per germline, CDR1 MNHEY and CDR2 SVGAGI. The chain's CDR3 is CASSYPTSGRGTQYF. The CDR3 DNA follows: TGTGCCAGCAGTTACCCGACTAGCGGGAGAGGTACGCAGTATTTT.

The genes are TRBV28 and TRBJ2-3, with a weak D call TRBD1 (5 bases). Trimming pared 8 bases from V and 1 base from J, leaving 16 bases between. Germline V gene data show CDR1 as MDHEN and CDR2 as SYDVKM. The CDR3 runs to 15 residues. This CDR3 reads CASLGKGRGTDTQYF. DNA for the CDR3: TGTGCCAGCCTTGGTAAGGGGCGCGGCACAGATACGCAGTATTTT. Variable domain in full (rest from reference TRBV28 and TRBJ2-3): DVKVTQSSRYLVKRTGEKVFLECVQDMDHENMFWYRQDPGLGLRLIYFSYDVKMKEKGDIPEGYSVSREKKERFSLILESASTNQTSMYLCASLGKGRGTDTQYFGPGTRLTVL.

The chain is built from TRBV6-6 and TRBJ2-1; possibly TRBD1 or TRBD2 for D (5 bases each). The CDR3 runs to 14 residues. Germline V gene sequence: CDR1 MNHNY, CDR2 SVGAGI (reference sequence). V lost 7 bases, J lost 7 bases, and 17 bases lay in between. This chain's CDR3 is CASTYPGPRNEQFF. DNA of the CDR3: TGTGCCAGCACCTATCCGGGACCCCGGAATGAGCAGTTCTTC.

This clonotype was found a few times. This chain uses TRBV5-1 with TRBJ2-1; TRBD2 agrees at 7 bases. The CDR3 has 14 amino acids. From germline, CDR1 is SGHRS and CDR2 YFSETQ. The V segment lost 4 bases and the J segment 9 bases; nucleotides outside the gene matches: 10. In DNA form, the CDR3 reads TGCGCCAGCAGCCCGGAGGCGGGAGAGGTTGAGCAGTTCTTC. Its protein is CASSPEAGEVEQFF.

This clonotype was found a few times. CDR3 protein: CASSFQRTSGSYNEQFF. DNA of the CDR3: TGTGCCAGCAGTTTTCAACGGACTAGCGGATCCTACAATGAGCAGTTCTTC. The chain couples TRBV12-3 or TRBV12-4 to TRBJ2-1; 10 nucleotides line up with TRBD2. The CDR3 has 17 residues. Trimming took 3 bases from V and 1 from J; bases not matched to a gene: 6.

The V call is TRBV5-6, the J call TRBJ1-5; 7 bases are a match to TRBD1. Germline V gene data show CDR1 as SGHDT and CDR2 as YYEEEE. The CDR3 runs 16 residues. Trimming took 3 bases from V and 0 from J; bases not matched to a gene: 6. The CDR3 sequence: CASSYRDRYSNQPQHF. As DNA, the CDR3 is TGTGCCAGCAGCTACCGGGACAGATATAGCAATCAGCCCCAGCATTTT.

The chain has TRBV15 and TRBJ2-5; D call uncertain. There are 15 residues in the CDR3. Deletions cut 0 bases from V and 8 bases from J, with 16 bases between. Germline V CDR1 and CDR2: LNHNV, YYDKDF (reference sequence). The CDR3, as DNA: TGTGCCACCAGCAGAGATCAAGTAGACGGTCGCACCCAGTACTTC. This gives the protein CATSRDQVDGRTQYF. The full variable domain, with the rest looked up from reference TRBV15 and TRBJ2-5, is DAMVIQNPRYQVTQFGKPVTLSCSQTLNHNVMYWYQQKSSQAPKLLFHYYDKDFNNEADTPDNFQSRRPNTSFCFLDIRSPGLGDTAMYLCATSRDQVDGRTQYFGPGTRLLVL.

The rearrangement uses TRBV7-9 and TRBJ1-1; no reliable D call. Germline assignment: CDR1 SEHNR and CDR2 FQNEAQ (reference sequence). The length of the CDR3 is 16 residues. Trimming left V 5 bases short and J 5 bases short, with 21 bases between. CDR3 protein: CASSHILRATGTEAFF. CDR3 DNA sequence: TGTGCCAGCAGCCACATTCTGAGGGCGACGGGTACTGAAGCTTTCTTT.